The entry below describes one T cell receptor beta chain. What it binds is unknown. The junction does not match germline at one end; this may be a read error. This entry is derived from a study of CD8+CD57+ T cells in acquired aplastic anemia. Study-wide findings and caveats: No significant difference in CD8+ Simpson's diversity was found between patients and controls.

Whoever was chosen for sequencing had shown CD8+CD57+ cell expansion by flow cytometry. Severe acquired aplastic anemia was diagnosed in all patients. Researchers used genomic DNA as the template to profile TCR beta VDJ and CDR3. TCRdb processed the reads anew with MiXCR; each CDR3 protein has one entry. The data hold about 190,000 distinct CDR3 sequences, with approximately 50% observed a single time. The CDR3 sequence is 14 residues long. Germline V gene data show CDR1 as SGHTA and CDR2 as FQGTGA. The TCR was taken from a human donor with aplastic anemia. The chain is built from TRBV7-3 and TRBJ1-1, with D possibly matching TRBD1 (5 bases). Sequenced input: sorted CD4+, CD8+, or CD8+CD57+ T cells (not recorded which) from PBMCs. CDR3 residues: CASSLTGVTTEAFF. The CDR3 DNA reads TGCGCCAGCAGCTTAACGGGGGTAACCACTGAAGCTTTCTTT.